The sequence of this T cell receptor beta chain was determined in a study of blood T cell repertoires in COVID-19. Looking at the study overall: Samples came from the United States, Italy and Spain, spanning acute and convalescent COVID-19.

In the authors' workflow: Amplified reference gene primers provided the basis for estimating nucleated cell counts. Method: immunoSEQ multiplex PCR; TCRdb's copy keeps in-frame clones and lacks some. V and J calls and clone size are as listed in that table; D and trimming were resolved from the DNA. The repertoire holds 55,000 to 80,000 clones, with roughly 88% as singletons. The V end lost 4 bases, the J end lost 3 bases, and 13 bases lay between the germline ends. The CDR3 has 15 amino acids. Germline values: CDR1 SGHDN, CDR2 FVKESK. The sequence came from a woman aged 55-70 years with acute or convalescent COVID-19. The rearrangement joins TRBV14 to TRBJ2-1, with a weak D call TRBD2 (6 bases). What was sequenced was peripheral blood. Here the CDR3 reads CASSRPGTGYNEQFF. The CDR3 DNA reads TGTGCCAGCAGCCGGCCCGGGACTGGCTACAATGAGCAGTTCTTC.